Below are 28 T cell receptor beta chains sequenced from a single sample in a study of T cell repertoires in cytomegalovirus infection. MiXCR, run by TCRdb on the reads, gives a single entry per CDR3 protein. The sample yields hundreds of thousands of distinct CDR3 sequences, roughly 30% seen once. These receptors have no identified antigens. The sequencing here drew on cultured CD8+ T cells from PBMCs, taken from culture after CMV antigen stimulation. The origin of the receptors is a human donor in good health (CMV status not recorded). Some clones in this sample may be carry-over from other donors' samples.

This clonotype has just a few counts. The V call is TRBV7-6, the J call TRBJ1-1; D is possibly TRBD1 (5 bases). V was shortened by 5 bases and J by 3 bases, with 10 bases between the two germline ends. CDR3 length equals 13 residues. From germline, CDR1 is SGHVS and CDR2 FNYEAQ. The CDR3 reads CASSTLGDTEAFF. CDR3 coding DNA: TGTGCCAGCAGCACCCTAGGGGACACTGAAGCTTTCTTT.

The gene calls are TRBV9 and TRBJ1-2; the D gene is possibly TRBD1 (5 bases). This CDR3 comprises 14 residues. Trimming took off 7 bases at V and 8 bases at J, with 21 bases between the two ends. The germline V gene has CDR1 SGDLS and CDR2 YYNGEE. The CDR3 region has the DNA TGTGCCAGCGAAGAGGTTGGGGCACCTGGCGGCTACACCTTC. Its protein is CASEEVGAPGGYTF.

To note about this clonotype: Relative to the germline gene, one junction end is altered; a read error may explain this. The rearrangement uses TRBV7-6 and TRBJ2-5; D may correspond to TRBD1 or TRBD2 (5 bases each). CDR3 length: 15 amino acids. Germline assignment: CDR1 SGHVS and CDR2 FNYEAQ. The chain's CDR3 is CVSSLNDPGQETQYF. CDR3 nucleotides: TGTGTCAGCAGCTTAAACGACCCGGGGCAGGAGACCCAGTACTTC.

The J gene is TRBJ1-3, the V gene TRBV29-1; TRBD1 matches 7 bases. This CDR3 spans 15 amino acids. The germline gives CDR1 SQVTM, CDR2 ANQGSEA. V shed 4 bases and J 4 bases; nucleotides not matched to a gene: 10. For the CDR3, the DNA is TGCAGCGTTGTCAGTGACAGGGAGAGCGGAAACACCATATATTTT. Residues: CSVVSDRESGNTIYF.

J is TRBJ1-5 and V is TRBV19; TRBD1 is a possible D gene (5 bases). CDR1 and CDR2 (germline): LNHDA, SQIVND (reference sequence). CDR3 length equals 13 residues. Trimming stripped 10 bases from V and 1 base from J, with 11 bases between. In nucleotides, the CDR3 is TGTGCCACCTCACGGGGGAGCAATCAGCCCCAGCATTTT. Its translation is CATSRGSNQPQHF.

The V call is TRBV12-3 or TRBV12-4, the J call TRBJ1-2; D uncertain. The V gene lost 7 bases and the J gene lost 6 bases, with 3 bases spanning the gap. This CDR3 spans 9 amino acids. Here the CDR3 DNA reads TGTGCCAGCACTGATGGCTACACCTTC. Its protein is CASTDGYTF.

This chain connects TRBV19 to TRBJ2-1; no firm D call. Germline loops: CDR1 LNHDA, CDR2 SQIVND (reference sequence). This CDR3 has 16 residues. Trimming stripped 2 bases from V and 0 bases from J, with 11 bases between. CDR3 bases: TGTGCCAGTAGTATACAACTTGCCAGCTCCTACAATGAGCAGTTCTTC. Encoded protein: CASSIQLASSYNEQFF. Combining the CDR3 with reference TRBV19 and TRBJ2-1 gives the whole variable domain DGGITQSPKYLFRKEGQNVTLSCEQNLNHDAMYWYRQDPGQGLRLIYYSQIVNDFQKGDIAEGYSVSREKKESFPLTVTSAQKNPTAFYLCASSIQLASSYNEQFFGPGTRLTVL.

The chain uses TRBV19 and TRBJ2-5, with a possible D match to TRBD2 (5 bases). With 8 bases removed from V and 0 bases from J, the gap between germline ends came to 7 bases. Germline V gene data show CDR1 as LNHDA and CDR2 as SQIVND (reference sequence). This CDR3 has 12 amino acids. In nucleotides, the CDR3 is TGTGCCAGTGGACTGTACCAAGAGACCCAGTACTTC. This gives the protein CASGLYQETQYF.

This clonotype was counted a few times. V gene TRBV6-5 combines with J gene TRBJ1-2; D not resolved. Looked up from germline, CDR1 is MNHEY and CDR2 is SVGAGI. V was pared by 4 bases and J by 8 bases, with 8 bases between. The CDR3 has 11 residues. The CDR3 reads CASSSGPGYTF. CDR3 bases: TGTGCCAGCAGTTCGGGCCCAGGCTACACCTTC.

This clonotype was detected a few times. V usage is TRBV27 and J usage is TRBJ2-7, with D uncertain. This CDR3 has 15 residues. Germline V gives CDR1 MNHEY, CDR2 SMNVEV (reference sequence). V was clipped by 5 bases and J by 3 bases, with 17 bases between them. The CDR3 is CASSPLDGVGYEQYV. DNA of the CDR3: TGTGCCAGCAGTCCGCTGGACGGAGTGGGCTACGAGCAGTACGTC.

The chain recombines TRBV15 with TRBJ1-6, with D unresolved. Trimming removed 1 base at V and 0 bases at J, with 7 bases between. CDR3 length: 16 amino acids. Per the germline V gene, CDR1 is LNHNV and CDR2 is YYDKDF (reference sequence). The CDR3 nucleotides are TGTGCCACCAGCAGAGTTGCAGTCTCCTATAATTCACCCCTCCACTTT. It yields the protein CATSRVAVSYNSPLHF.

CDR3 DNA sequence: TGTGCCAGCAGCGCTACCCCCGGACCGGGGTCCGAGACCCAGTACTTC. Its protein product is CASSATPGPGSETQYF. The chain has TRBV7-2 and TRBJ2-5; D possibly corresponds to TRBD2 (5 bases). The CDR3 loop spans 16 amino acids. The ends were cut back, 5 bases at V and 5 bases at J, with 21 bases in the middle. Germline lookup yields CDR1 SGHTA and CDR2 FQGNSA. Variable domain in full (rest from reference TRBV7-2 and TRBJ2-5): GAGVSQSPSNKVTEKGKDVELRCDPISGHTALYWYRQSLGQGLEFLIYFQGNSAPDKSGLPSDRFSAERTGGSVSTLTIQRTQQEDSAVYLCASSATPGPGSETQYFGPGTRLLVL.

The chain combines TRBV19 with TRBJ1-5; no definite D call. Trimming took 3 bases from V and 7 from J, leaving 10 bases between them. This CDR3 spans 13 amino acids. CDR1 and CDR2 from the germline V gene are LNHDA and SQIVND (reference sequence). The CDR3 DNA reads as TGTGCCAGTAGTATTGGGATGTGGCAGCCCCAGCATTTT. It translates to CASSIGMWQPQHF. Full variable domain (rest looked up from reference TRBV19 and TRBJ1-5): DGGITQSPKYLFRKEGQNVTLSCEQNLNHDAMYWYRQDPGQGLRLIYYSQIVNDFQKGDIAEGYSVSREKKESFPLTVTSAQKNPTAFYLCASSIGMWQPQHFGDGTRLSIL.

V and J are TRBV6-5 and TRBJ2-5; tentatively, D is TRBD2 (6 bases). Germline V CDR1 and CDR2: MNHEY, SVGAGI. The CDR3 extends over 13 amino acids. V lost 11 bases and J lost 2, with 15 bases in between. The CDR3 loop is CAWGEAEQETQYF. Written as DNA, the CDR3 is TGTGCCTGGGGGGAGGCAGAACAAGAGACCCAGTACTTC.

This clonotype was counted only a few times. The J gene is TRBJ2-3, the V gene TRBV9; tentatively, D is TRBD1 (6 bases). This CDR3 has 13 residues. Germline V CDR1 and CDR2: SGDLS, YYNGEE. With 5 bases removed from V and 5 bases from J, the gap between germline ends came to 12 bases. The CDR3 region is CASSSTGLDTQYF. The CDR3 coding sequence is TGTGCCAGCAGTTCAACAGGGTTAGATACGCAGTATTTT.

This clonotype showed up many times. This chain's CDR3 is CASSLLLALSSYNEQFF. DNA for the CDR3: TGTGCCAGCAGCCTTCTTCTAGCACTCAGCTCCTACAATGAGCAGTTCTTC. The chain couples TRBV7-2 to TRBJ2-1, with TRBD2 as a possible D gene (5 bases). From germline, CDR1 is SGHTA and CDR2 FQGNSA. This CDR3 is 17 amino acids long. The V end lost 5 bases, the J end lost 0 bases, and 17 bases lay between the germline ends.

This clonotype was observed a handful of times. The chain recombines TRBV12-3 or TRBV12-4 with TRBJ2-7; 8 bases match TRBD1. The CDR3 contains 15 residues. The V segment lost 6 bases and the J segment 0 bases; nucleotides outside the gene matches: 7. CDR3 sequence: CASRHRDRPSYEQYF. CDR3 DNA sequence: TGTGCCAGCAGGCACCGGGACAGGCCCTCCTACGAGCAGTACTTC.

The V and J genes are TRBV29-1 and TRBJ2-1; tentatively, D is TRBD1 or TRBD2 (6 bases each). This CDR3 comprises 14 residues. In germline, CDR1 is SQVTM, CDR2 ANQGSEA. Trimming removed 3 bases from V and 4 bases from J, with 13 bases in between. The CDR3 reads CSVDGRGRYNEQFF. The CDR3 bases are TGCAGCGTTGATGGCCGGGGGCGTTACAATGAGCAGTTCTTC.

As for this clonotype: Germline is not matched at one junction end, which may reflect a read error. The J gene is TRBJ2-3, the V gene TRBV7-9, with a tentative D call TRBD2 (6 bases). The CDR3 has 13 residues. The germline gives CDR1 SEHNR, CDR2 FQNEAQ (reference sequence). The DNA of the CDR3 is TGTGCCAGCAGCCCACCGGGGGAAGATATGCAGTATTTT. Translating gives CASSPPGEDMQYF.

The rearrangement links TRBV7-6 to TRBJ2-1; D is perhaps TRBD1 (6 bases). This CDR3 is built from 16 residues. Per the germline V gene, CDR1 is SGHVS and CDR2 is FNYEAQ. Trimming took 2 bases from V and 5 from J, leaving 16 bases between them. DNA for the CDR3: TGTGCCAGCAGCTTATTCTACAGGGAGTTAAACAATGAGCAGTTCTTC. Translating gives CASSLFYRELNNEQFF.

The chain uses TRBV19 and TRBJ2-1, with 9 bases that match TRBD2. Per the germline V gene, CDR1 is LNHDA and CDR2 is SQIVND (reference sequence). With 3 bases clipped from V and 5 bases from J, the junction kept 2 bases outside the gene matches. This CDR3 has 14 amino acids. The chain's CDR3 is CASSIIAGDNEQFF. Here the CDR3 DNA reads TGTGCCAGTAGTATTATAGCGGGGGACAATGAGCAGTTCTTC.

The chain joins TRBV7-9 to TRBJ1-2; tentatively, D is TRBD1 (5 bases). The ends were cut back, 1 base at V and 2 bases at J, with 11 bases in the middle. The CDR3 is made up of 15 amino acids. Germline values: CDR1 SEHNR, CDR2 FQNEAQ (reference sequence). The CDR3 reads CASSLEGWGNYGYTF. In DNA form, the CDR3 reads TGTGCCAGCAGCTTAGAAGGGTGGGGGAACTATGGCTACACCTTC.

This CDR3 is CASSVGLLAGAQETQYF. CDR3 DNA sequence: TGTGCCAGCAGTGTTGGGTTGCTAGCGGGGGCCCAAGAGACCCAGTACTTC. The gene calls are TRBV25-1 and TRBJ2-5; 10 bases fit TRBD2. The germline gives CDR1 MGHDK, CDR2 SYGVNS. Losses at the gene ends were 4 bases for V and 1 base for J; bases not matched to a gene: 9. The CDR3 runs to 17 residues.

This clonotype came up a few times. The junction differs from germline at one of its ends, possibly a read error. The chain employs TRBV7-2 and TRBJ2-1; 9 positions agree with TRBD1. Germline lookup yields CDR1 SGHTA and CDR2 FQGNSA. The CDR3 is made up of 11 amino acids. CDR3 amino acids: CASSEQGALGF. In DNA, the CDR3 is TGTGCCAGCAGCGAACAGGGGGCGTTGGGTTTC.

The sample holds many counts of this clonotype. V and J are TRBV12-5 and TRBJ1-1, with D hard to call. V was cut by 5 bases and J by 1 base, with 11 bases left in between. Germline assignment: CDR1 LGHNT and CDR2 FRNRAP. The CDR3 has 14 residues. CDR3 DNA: TGTGCTAGTGGTCCCCCGCCCCCGAACACTGAAGCTTTCTTT. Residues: CASGPPPPNTEAFF.

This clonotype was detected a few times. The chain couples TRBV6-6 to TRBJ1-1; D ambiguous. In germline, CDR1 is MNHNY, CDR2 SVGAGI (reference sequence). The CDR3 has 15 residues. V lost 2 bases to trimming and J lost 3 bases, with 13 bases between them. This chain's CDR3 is CASSYPPTRDTEAFF. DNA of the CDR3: TGTGCCAGCAGTTACCCCCCAACCCGGGACACTGAAGCTTTCTTT.

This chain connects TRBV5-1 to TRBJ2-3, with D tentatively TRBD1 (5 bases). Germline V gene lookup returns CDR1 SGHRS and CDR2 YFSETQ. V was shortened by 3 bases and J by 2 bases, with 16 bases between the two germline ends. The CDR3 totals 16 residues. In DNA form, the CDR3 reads TGCGCCAGCAGCTCCGAAGGGGTCGGATCCACAGATACGCAGTATTTT. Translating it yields CASSSEGVGSTDTQYF.

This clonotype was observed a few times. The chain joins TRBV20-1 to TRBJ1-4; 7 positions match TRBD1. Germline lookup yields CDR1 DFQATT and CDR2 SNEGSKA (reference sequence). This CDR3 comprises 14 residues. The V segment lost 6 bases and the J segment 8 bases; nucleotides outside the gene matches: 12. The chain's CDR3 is CSARIQGVREKLFF. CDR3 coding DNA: TGCAGTGCCAGGATTCAGGGGGTACGGGAAAAACTGTTTTTT.